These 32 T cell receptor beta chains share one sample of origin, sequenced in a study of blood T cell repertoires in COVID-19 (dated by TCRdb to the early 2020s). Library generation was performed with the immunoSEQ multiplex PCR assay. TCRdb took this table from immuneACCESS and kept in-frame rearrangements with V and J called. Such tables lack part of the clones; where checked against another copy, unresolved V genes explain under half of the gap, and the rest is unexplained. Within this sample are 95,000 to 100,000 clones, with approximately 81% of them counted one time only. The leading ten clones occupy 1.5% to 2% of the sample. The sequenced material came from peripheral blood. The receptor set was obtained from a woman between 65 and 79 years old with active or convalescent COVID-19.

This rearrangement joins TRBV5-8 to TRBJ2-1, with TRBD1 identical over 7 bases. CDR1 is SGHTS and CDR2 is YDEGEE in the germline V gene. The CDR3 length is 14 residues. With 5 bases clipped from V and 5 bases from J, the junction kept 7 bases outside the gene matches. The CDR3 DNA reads TGTGCCAGCAGTCGAGCAGGGGGAAACAATGAGCAGTTCTTC. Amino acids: CASSRAGGNNEQFF.

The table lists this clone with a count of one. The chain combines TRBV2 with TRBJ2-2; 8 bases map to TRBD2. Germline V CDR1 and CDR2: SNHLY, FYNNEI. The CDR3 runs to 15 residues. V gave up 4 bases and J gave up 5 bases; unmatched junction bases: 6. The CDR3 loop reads CASSGDGGGTGELFF. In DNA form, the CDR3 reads TGTGCCAGCAGTGGAGATGGCGGGGGGACCGGGGAGCTGTTTTTT. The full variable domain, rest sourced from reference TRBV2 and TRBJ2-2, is EPEVTQTPSHQVTQMGQEVILRCVPISNHLYFYWYRQILGQKVEFLVSFYNNEISEKSEIFDDQFSVERPDGSNFTLKIRSTKLEDSAMYFCASSGDGGGTGELFFGEGSRLTVL.

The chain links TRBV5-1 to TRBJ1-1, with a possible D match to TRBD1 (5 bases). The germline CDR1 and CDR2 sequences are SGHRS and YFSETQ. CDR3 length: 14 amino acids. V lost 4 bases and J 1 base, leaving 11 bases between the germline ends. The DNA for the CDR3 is TGCGCCAGCAGCCAGGGCTTAGAGAACACTGAAGCTTTCTTT. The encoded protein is CASSQGLENTEAFF.

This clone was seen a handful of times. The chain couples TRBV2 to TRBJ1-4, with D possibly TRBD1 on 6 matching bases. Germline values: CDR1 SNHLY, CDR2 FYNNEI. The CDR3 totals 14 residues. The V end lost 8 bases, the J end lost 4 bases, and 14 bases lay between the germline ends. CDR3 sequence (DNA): TGTGCCAGCGGCGGGGGAGGGGGTAATGAAAAACTGTTTTTT. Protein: CASGGGGGNEKLFF.

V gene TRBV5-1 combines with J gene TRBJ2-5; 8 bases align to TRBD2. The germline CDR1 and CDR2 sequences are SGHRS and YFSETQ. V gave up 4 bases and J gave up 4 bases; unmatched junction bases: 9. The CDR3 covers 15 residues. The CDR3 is CASSPGTRPLETQYF. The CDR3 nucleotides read TGCGCCAGCAGCCCCGGGACTAGACCCTTAGAGACCCAGTACTTC.

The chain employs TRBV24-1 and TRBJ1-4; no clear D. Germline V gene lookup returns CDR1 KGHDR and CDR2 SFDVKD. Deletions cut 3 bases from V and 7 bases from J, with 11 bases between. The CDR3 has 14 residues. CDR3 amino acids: CATSDSRGGEKLFF. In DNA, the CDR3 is TGTGCCACCAGTGATAGTCGGGGTGGTGAAAAACTGTTTTTT.

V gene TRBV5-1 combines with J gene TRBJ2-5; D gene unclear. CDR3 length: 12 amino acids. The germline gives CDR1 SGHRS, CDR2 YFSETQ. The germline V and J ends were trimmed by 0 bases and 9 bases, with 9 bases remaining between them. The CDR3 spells CASSLGIDPQYF. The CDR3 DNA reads TGCGCCAGCAGCTTGGGAATAGATCCCCAGTACTTC.

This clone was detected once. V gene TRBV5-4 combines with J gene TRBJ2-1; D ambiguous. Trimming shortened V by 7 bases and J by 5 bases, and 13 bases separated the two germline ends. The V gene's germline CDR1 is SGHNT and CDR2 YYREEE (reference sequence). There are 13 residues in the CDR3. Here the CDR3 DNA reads TGTGCCAGCGGCCCGGGTCCAGACAATGAGCAGTTCTTC. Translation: CASGPGPDNEQFF.

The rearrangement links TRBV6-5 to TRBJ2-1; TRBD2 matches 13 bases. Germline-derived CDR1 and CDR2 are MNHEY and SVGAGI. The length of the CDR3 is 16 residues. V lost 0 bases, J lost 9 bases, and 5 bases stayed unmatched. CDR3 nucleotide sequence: TGTGCCAGCAGTTACTCACGACTAGCGGGGGGTGGTGAGCAGTTCTTC. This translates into CASSYSRLAGGGEQFF.

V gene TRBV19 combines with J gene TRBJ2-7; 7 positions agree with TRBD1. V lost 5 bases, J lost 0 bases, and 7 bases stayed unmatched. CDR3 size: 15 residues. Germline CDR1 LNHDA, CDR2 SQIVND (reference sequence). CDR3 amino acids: CASSHTGVLSYEQYF. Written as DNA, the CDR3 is TGTGCCAGTAGTCACACAGGGGTTCTCTCCTACGAGCAGTACTTC.

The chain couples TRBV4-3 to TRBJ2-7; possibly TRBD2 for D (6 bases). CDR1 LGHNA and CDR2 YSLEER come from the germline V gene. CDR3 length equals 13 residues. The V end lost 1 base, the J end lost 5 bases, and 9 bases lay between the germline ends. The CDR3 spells CASSQGGGNEQYF. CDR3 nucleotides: TGCGCCAGCAGCCAAGGAGGAGGGAACGAGCAGTACTTC.

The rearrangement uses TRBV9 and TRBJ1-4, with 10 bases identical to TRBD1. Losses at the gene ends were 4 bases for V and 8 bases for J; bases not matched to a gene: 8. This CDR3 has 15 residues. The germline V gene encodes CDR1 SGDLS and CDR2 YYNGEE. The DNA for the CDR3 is TGTGCCAGCAGCACGTCGACAGGGGGCCCCGAAAAACTGTTTTTT. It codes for CASSTSTGGPEKLFF.

DNA of the CDR3: TGTGCCACCAGCACGCGAATGAACAGCAATCAGCCCCAGCATTTT. Translating gives CATSTRMNSNQPQHF. This rearrangement joins TRBV15 to TRBJ1-5; no definite D call. Trimming stripped 4 bases from V and 1 base from J, with 11 bases between. Germline values: CDR1 LNHNV, CDR2 YYDKDF (reference sequence). The CDR3 runs to 15 residues. The full variable domain, with the rest looked up from reference TRBV15 and TRBJ1-5, is DAMVIQNPRYQVTQFGKPVTLSCSQTLNHNVMYWYQQKSSQAPKLLFHYYDKDFNNEADTPDNFQSRRPNTSFCFLDIRSPGLGDTAMYLCATSTRMNSNQPQHFGDGTRLSIL.

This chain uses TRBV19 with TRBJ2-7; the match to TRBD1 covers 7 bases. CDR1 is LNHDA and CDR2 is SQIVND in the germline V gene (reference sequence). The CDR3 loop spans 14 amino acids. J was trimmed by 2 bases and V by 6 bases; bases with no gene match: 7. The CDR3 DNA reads TGTGCCAGTAGGAGAGGGGGCGATACCTACGAGCAGTACTTC. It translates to CASRRGGDTYEQYF.

In DNA, the CDR3 is TGTGCCAGCAGTCGCCGGGACAGAAACTACGAGCAGTACTTC. Translated: CASSRRDRNYEQYF. V gene TRBV6-5 combines with J gene TRBJ2-7; 7 nucleotides line up with TRBD1. CDR1 is MNHEY and CDR2 is SVGAGI in the germline V gene. J was trimmed by 3 bases and V by 5 bases; bases with no gene match: 7. The CDR3 totals 14 residues.

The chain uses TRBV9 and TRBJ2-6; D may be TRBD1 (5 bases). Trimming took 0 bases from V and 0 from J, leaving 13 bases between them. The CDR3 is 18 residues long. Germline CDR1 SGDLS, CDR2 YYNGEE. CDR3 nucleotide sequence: TGTGCCAGCAGCGTAGCTAGACAGCCGTCCTCTGGGGCCAACGTCCTGACTTTC. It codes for CASSVARQPSSGANVLTF.

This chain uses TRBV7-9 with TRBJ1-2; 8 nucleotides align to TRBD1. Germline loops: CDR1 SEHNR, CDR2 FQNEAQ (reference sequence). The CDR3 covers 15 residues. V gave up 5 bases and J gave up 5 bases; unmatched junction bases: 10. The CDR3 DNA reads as TGTGCCAGCAGCCCAACTGGACAGGGAGTGTATGGCTACACCTTC. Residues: CASSPTGQGVYGYTF.

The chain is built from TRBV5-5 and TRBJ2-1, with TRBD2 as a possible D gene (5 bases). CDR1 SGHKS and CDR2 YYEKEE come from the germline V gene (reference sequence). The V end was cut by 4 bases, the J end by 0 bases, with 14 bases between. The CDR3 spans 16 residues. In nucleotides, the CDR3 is TGTGCCAGCAGCCGGGGTTGGGAAAGCTCCTACAATGAGCAGTTCTTC. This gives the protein CASSRGWESSYNEQFF.

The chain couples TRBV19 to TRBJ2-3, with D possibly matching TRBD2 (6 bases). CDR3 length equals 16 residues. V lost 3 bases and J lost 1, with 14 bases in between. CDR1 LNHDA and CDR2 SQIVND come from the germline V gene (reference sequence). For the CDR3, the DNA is TGTGCCAGTAGTATGGGGGGTAGGGGCGGCACAGATACGCAGTATTTT. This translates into CASSMGGRGGTDTQYF.

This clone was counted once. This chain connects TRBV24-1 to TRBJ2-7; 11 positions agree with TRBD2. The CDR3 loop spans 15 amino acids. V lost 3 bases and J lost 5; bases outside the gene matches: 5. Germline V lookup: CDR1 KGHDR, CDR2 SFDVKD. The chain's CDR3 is CATSDPGTSGDEQYF. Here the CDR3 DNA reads TGTGCCACCAGTGATCCCGGGACTAGCGGCGACGAGCAGTACTTC.

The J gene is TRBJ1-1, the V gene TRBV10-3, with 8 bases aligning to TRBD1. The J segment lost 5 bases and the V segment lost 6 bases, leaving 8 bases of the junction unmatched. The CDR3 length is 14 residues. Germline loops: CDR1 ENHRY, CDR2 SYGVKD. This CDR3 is CAIRGTGGGTEAFF. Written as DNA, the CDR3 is TGTGCCATCAGAGGGACAGGTGGGGGGACTGAAGCTTTCTTT.

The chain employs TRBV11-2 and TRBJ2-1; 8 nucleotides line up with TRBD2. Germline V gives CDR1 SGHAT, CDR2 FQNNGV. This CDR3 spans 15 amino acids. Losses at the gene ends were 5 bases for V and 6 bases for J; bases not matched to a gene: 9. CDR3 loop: CASSESGSPLNEQFF. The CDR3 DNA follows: TGTGCCAGCAGCGAAAGCGGGAGCCCCCTCAATGAGCAGTTCTTC. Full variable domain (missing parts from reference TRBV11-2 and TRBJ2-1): EAGVAQSPRYKIIEKRQSVAFWCNPISGHATLYWYQQILGQGPKLLIQFQNNGVVDDSQLPKDRFSAERLKGVDSTLKIQPAKLEDSAVYLCASSESGSPLNEQFFGPGTRLTVL.

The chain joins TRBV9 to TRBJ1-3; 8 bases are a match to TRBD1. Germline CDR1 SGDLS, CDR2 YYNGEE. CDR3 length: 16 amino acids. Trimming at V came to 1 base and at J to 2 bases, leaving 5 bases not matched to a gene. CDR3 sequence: CASSVSTGEPGNTIYF. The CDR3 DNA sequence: TGTGCCAGCAGCGTATCGACAGGGGAGCCTGGAAACACCATATATTTT.

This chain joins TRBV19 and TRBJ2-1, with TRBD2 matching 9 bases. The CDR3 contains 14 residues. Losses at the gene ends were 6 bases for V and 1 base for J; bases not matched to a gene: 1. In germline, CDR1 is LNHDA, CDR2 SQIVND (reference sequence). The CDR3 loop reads CASSSGGSYNEQFF. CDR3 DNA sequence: TGTGCCAGTAGCAGCGGGGGGTCCTACAATGAGCAGTTCTTC. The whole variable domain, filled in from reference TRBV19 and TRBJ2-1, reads DGGITQSPKYLFRKEGQNVTLSCEQNLNHDAMYWYRQDPGQGLRLIYYSQIVNDFQKGDIAEGYSVSREKKESFPLTVTSAQKNPTAFYLCASSSGGSYNEQFFGPGTRLTVL.

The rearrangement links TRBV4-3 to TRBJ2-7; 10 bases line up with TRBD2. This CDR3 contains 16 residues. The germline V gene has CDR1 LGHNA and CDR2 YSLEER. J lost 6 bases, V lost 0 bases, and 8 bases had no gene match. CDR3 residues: CASSQDAASGSGEQYF. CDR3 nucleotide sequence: TGCGCCAGCAGCCAAGATGCGGCTAGCGGGAGTGGCGAGCAGTACTTC.

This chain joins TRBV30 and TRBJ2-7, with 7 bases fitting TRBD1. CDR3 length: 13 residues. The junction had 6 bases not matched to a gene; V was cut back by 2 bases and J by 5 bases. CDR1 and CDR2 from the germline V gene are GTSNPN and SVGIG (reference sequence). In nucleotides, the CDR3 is TGTGCCTGGAGTTTGACAGGGATCCACGAGCAGTACTTC. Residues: CAWSLTGIHEQYF.

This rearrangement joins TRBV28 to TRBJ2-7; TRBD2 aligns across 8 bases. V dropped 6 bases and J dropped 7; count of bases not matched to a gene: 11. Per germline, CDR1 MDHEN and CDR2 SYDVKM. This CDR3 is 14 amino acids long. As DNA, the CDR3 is TGTGCCAGCAGCTTGACGGGGGGGCGGAAGGAGCAGTACTTC. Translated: CASSLTGGRKEQYF.

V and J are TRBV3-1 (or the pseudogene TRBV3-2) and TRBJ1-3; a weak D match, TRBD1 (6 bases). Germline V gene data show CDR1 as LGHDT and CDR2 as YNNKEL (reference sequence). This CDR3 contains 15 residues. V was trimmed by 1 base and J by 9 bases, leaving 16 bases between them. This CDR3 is CASSQGQVPWGTIYF. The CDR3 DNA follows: TGTGCCAGCAGCCAAGGACAGGTCCCTTGGGGCACCATATATTTT.

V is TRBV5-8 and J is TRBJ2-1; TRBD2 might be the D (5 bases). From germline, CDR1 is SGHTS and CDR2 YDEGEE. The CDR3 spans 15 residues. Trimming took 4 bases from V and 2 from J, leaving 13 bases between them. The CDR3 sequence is CASSPYGSAYNEQFF. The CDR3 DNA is TGTGCCAGCAGCCCTTATGGTAGCGCCTACAATGAGCAGTTCTTC.

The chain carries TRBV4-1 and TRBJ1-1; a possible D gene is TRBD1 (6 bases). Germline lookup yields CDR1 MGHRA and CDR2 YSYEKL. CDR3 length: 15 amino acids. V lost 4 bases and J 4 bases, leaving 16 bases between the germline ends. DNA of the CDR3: TGCGCCAGCAGCCGACACAGGGAATTGCGCACTGAAGCTTTCTTT. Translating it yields CASSRHRELRTEAFF.

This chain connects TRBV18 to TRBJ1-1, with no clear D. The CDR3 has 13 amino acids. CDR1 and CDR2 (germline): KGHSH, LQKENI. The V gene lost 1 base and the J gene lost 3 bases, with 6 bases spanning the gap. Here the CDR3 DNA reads TGTGCCAGCTCACCACTGAGCGACACTGAAGCTTTCTTT. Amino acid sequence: CASSPLSDTEAFF.

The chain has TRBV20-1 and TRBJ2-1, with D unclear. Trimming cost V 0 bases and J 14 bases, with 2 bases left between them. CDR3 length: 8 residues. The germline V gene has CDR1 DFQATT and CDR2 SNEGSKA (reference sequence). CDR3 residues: CSARDKFF. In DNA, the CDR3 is TGCAGTGCTAGAGATAAGTTCTTC.